One and the same sample provided the 17 T cell receptor beta chains below, sequenced in a study of identifying expanded T cells in peripheral blood (dated by TCRdb to between 2018 and 2021). The method was the immunoSEQ multiplex PCR assay. TCRdb stores this immuneACCESS table with in-frame sequences only. Part of the clones is absent; in the studies checked, under half of the shortfall reflects unresolved V genes, and no reason is known for the rest. The sample table records about 86,000 clones; roughly 85% of these occur just once. The top ten constitute 4.5% of the sample. Sequenced input: blood. Receptors were obtained from a person aged 18 to 70 in good health.

The chain recombines TRBV5-1 with TRBJ1-3; TRBD1 matches at 7 bases. Germline V lookup: CDR1 SGHRS, CDR2 YFSETQ. The V segment lost 3 bases and the J segment 5 bases; nucleotides outside the gene matches: 5. The CDR3 loop spans 14 amino acids. CDR3 coding DNA: TGCGCCAGCAGCTCGGCGACAGGGCGAAACACCATATATTTT. This encodes CASSSATGRNTIYF.

This rearrangement joins TRBV4-1 to TRBJ1-5; 7 bases are a match to TRBD1. This CDR3 is 15 amino acids long. CDR1 MGHRA and CDR2 YSYEKL come from the germline V gene. V lost 3 bases and J lost 5; bases outside the gene matches: 7. The CDR3 sequence is CASSHADREHQPQHF. CDR3 nucleotide sequence: TGCGCCAGCAGCCACGCCGACAGGGAACATCAGCCCCAGCATTTT.

V usage is TRBV7-2 and J usage is TRBJ2-3; TRBD1 is a possible D gene (6 bases). The CDR3 has 15 amino acids. Germline CDR1 and CDR2: SGHTA and FQGNSA. Trimming shortened V by 8 bases and J by 1 base, and 16 bases separated the two germline ends. The CDR3 bases are TGTGCCAGCCGGCCTAGGGGGACGGGCACAGATACGCAGTATTTT. The encoded protein is CASRPRGTGTDTQYF. Variable domain in full (rest from reference TRBV7-2 and TRBJ2-3): GAGVSQSPSNKVTEKGKDVELRCDPISGHTALYWYRQSLGQGLEFLIYFQGNSAPDKSGLPSDRFSAERTGGSVSTLTIQRTQQEDSAVYLCASRPRGTGTDTQYFGPGTRLTVL.

The J gene is TRBJ2-1, the V gene TRBV7-9; D remains unclear. CDR1 SEHNR and CDR2 FQNEAQ come from the germline V gene (reference sequence). V lost 0 bases to trimming and J lost 0 bases, with 12 bases between them. This CDR3 comprises 17 residues. CDR3 coding DNA: TGTGCCAGCAGCTTAGCTAGCACAACAACCTCCTACAATGAGCAGTTCTTC. Translation: CASSLASTTTSYNEQFF.

In its sample, this clone was seen once. This rearrangement joins TRBV27 to TRBJ1-5, with D unresolved. The CDR3 is 13 amino acids. Germline lookup yields CDR1 MNHEY and CDR2 SMNVEV (reference sequence). The ends were cut back, 2 bases at V and 3 bases at J, with 5 bases in the middle. The CDR3, as DNA: TGTGCCAGCAGTTTACAATTCAATCAGCCCCAGCATTTT. Encoded protein: CASSLQFNQPQHF.

The V gene is TRBV5-5, the J gene TRBJ2-7, with unresolved D. From germline, CDR1 is SGHKS and CDR2 YYEKEE (reference sequence). Trimming left V 4 bases short and J 3 bases short, with 17 bases between. CDR3 length: 15 residues. The chain's CDR3 is CASSPLVGTHYEQYF. CDR3 DNA: TGTGCCAGCAGCCCATTAGTTGGAACACACTACGAGCAGTACTTC.

The chain uses TRBV5-1 and TRBJ1-1; D is perhaps TRBD1 (6 bases). This CDR3 spans 14 amino acids. Germline V gives CDR1 SGHRS, CDR2 YFSETQ. With 5 bases removed from V and 1 base from J, the gap between germline ends came to 12 bases. CDR3 sequence: CASSRTEQNTEAFF. CDR3 coding DNA: TGCGCCAGCAGTAGGACAGAACAGAACACTGAAGCTTTCTTT.

The chain has TRBV5-4 and TRBJ1-3; no definite D call. Germline assignment: CDR1 SGHNT and CDR2 YYREEE (reference sequence). V shed 1 base and J shed 0 bases, with 5 bases lying between them. The CDR3 contains 14 residues. The CDR3 sequence: CASSLRSSGNTIYF. CDR3 nucleotides: TGTGCCAGCAGCTTGCGATCCTCTGGAAACACCATATATTTT.

V usage is TRBV11-2 and J usage is TRBJ2-5; D possibly matches TRBD1 or TRBD2 (5 bases each). V was cut by 5 bases and J by 1 base, with 11 bases left in between. CDR3 length: 14 amino acids. Germline V gene sequence: CDR1 SGHAT, CDR2 FQNNGV. CDR3 amino acids: CASSRYGTQETQYF. CDR3 nucleotides: TGTGCCAGCAGCCGGTACGGGACCCAAGAGACCCAGTACTTC.

This chain uses TRBV5-1 with TRBJ2-7; 9 bases agree with TRBD1. The V and J ends lost 0 bases and 6 bases, in that order; junction bases with no gene match: 7. Germline CDR1 and CDR2: SGHRS and YFSETQ. The CDR3 is 15 amino acids. CDR3 sequence reads: CASSLGAGTGREQYF. CDR3 coding DNA: TGCGCCAGCAGCTTGGGTGCCGGGACAGGGCGCGAGCAGTACTTC.

The genes are TRBV7-9 and TRBJ2-5; 8 bases align to TRBD1. V was clipped by 5 bases and J by 4 bases; unmatched bases: 6. The germline V gene encodes CDR1 SEHNR and CDR2 FQNEAQ (reference sequence). CDR3 length equals 14 residues. In nucleotides, the CDR3 is TGTGCCAGCAGCCCGACAGGGGTGTTAGAGACCCAGTACTTC. Amino acids: CASSPTGVLETQYF.

In this sample, this clone turned up once. The V and J genes are TRBV4-1 and TRBJ1-5; the D gene is possibly TRBD1 (5 bases). Trimming removed 5 bases at V and 7 bases at J, with 12 bases between. The CDR3 runs 13 residues. Per the germline V gene, CDR1 is MGHRA and CDR2 is YSYEKL. CDR3 sequence (DNA): TGCGCCAGCAGCTACAGGTCCGGCCAGCCCCAGCATTTT. Encoded protein: CASSYRSGQPQHF.

The V gene is TRBV7-2, the J gene TRBJ2-2, with unresolved D. V lost 3 bases and J lost 3, with 5 bases in between. The CDR3 loop spans 13 amino acids. The germline gives CDR1 SGHTA, CDR2 FQGNSA. The CDR3 DNA follows: TGTGCCAGCAGCTTCCCCTACACCGGGGAGCTGTTTTTT. Amino acids: CASSFPYTGELFF.

V is TRBV25-1 and J is TRBJ1-2; 8 bases line up with TRBD1. CDR3 length equals 12 residues. The trim removed 7 bases at V and 8 bases at J, leaving 6 bases unmatched. The germline gives CDR1 MGHDK, CDR2 SYGVNS. The DNA of the CDR3 is TGTGCCAGCACCCGGACAGGGAAAGGCTACACCTTC. Amino acids: CASTRTGKGYTF.

The chain has TRBV10-3 and TRBJ2-7; D could derive from TRBD1 or TRBD2 (6 bases each). The CDR3 sequence is 13 residues long. Germline V gene lookup returns CDR1 ENHRY and CDR2 SYGVKD. The V gene lost 11 bases and the J gene lost 0 bases, with 14 bases spanning the gap. The CDR3 DNA reads as TGTGCCGTCCGAGGGGGGCACTCCTACGAGCAGTACTTC. This gives the protein CAVRGGHSYEQYF.

The rearrangement joins TRBV11-1 to TRBJ1-1; weak D call: TRBD1 (6 bases). The CDR3 is 15 residues long. Germline V CDR1 and CDR2: SGHAT, FQDESV (reference sequence). Deletions cut 5 bases from V and 6 bases from J, with 19 bases between. In DNA, the CDR3 is TGTGCCAGCAGCCGATACAGGGAACTCGTCGCTGAAGCTTTCTTT. This encodes CASSRYRELVAEAFF.

This clone was counted only a few times. V and J are TRBV6-1 and TRBJ1-2; a possible D gene is TRBD1 (5 bases). Germline CDR1 and CDR2: MNHNS and SASEGT. V dropped 2 bases and J dropped 5 bases, with 9 bases sitting between them. The CDR3 sequence is 13 residues long. The CDR3 loop is CASSESREYGYTF. In DNA form, the CDR3 reads TGTGCCAGCAGTGAAAGCAGGGAATATGGCTACACCTTC.